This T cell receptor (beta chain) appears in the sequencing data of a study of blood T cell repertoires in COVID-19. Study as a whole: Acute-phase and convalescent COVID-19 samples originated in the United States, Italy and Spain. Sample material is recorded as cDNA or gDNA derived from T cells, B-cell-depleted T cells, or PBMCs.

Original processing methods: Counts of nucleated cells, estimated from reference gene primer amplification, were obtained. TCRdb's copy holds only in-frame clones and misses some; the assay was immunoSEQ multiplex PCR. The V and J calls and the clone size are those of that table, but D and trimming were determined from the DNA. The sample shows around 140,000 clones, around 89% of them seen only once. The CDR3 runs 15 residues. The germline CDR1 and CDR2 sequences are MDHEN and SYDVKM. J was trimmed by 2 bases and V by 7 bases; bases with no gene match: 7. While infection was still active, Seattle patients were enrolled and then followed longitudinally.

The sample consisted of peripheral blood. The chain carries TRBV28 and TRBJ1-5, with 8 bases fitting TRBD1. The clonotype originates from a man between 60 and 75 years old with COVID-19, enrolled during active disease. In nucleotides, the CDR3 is TGTGCCAGCAATATTCCGGGACAGGGCAATCAGCCCCAGCATTTT. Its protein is CASNIPGQGNQPQHF. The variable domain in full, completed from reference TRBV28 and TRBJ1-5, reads DVKVTQSSRYLVKRTGEKVFLECVQDMDHENMFWYRQDPGLGLRLIYFSYDVKMKEKGDIPEGYSVSREKKERFSLILESASTNQTSMYLCASNIPGQGNQPQHFGDGTRLSIL.